This T cell receptor beta chain was recorded in a study of CD4 and CD8 cells across lung adenocarcinoma regions. Trimming took 4 bases from V and 5 from J, leaving 8 bases between them. The CDR3 extends over 12 amino acids. Germline V gene data show CDR1 as SGHRS and CDR2 as YFSETQ. TCRdb itself ran the PCR reads through MiXCR, one entry per CDR3 protein. This table holds around 20,000 distinct CDR3 sequences, about 53% found once. The table lists this clonotype with many counts. Localized lung adenocarcinoma, a non-small cell lung cancer, affected the donors. The sequenced material came from CD8+ T cells from the center of a lung tumor. The V gene is TRBV5-1, the J gene TRBJ2-3; D is ambiguous. This TCR was sampled from a female donor with lung adenocarcinoma. The CD4 and CD8 labels of this study may be unreliable. This CDR3 is CASSLQRDTQYF. Here the CDR3 DNA reads TGCGCCAGCAGCCTACAGCGAGATACGCAGTATTTT.